The 5 T cell receptor beta chains below all came from one sample that was sequenced in a study of blood T cell repertoires in COVID-19. Only in-frame clones appear in the TCRdb table, and some are missing; sequencing was by immunoSEQ multiplex PCR. The sample holds 250,000 to 350,000 clones, around 85% seen once. Sequenced material: peripheral blood. These receptors originate from a human donor with COVID-19, enrolled during active disease. The donor label of this sample is uncertain.

This clone was picked up a small number of times. The rearrangement uses TRBV7-8 and TRBJ2-3; 7 bases are a match to TRBD2. V lost 0 bases and J lost 12; bases outside the gene matches: 6. Looked up from germline, CDR1 is SGHVS and CDR2 is FQNEAQ. The CDR3 sequence is 13 residues long. The chain's CDR3 is CASSLARGDYQYF. The CDR3 coding sequence is TGTGCCAGCAGCTTAGCGCGCGGGGACTACCAGTATTTT.

The V and J genes are TRBV7-9 and TRBJ1-1, with a weak D call TRBD1 (6 bases). Per the germline V gene, CDR1 is SEHNR and CDR2 is FQNEAQ (reference sequence). V was cut by 5 bases and J by 2 bases, with 15 bases left in between. The CDR3 consists of 15 residues. Here the CDR3 reads CASSVRQASNTEAFF. CDR3 nucleotides: TGTGCCAGCAGCGTTAGACAGGCAAGTAACACTGAAGCTTTCTTT.

A single count supports this clone. V usage is TRBV7-2 and J usage is TRBJ2-6; 8 bases match TRBD2. With V trimmed by 3 bases and J by 4 bases, 8 bases remained unmatched. The CDR3 totals 17 residues. Germline values: CDR1 SGHTA, CDR2 FQGNSA. In DNA form, the CDR3 reads TGTGCCAGCAGCTTCTTAGCGGGATCAGGAGGGGCCAACGTCCTGACTTTC. Its protein is CASSFLAGSGGANVLTF.

The chain uses TRBV4-1 and TRBJ1-2; TRBD1 agrees at 8 bases. The CDR3 covers 16 residues. CDR1 MGHRA and CDR2 YSYEKL come from the germline V gene. V was pared by 1 base and J by 5 bases, with 9 bases of the junction left unmatched. Here the CDR3 reads CASSQVWGQGAYGYTF. CDR3 DNA sequence: TGCGCCAGCAGCCAAGTATGGGGCCAGGGGGCGTATGGCTACACCTTC.

This rearrangement joins TRBV2 to TRBJ1-2; the D is unclear. Germline V gene data show CDR1 as SNHLY and CDR2 as FYNNEI. Trimming removed 6 bases from V and 2 bases from J, with 7 bases in between. The CDR3 consists of 12 residues. The CDR3 region is CASSDSNYGYTF. In DNA form, the CDR3 reads TGTGCCAGCAGCGACTCGAACTATGGCTACACCTTC.